Each of the 4 T cell receptor beta chains below was sequenced from the same sample in a study of PD-L1 blockade in urothelial cancer. TCRdb's table, derived via immunoSEQ multiplex PCR, lists solely in-frame clones and lacks some. The sample consists of about 120,000 clones, around 88% of them appearing once. As to time point: peripheral blood 6 weeks after treatment start. The starting material was PBMCs, obtained around atezolizumab (anti-PD-L1) treatment. The receptors come from a man aged 45-60 years with urothelial cancer.

This sequence joins TRBV7-3 and TRBJ1-2; 7 nucleotides line up with TRBD1. The V gene end was trimmed by 5 bases and the J gene end by 8 bases; junction bases not matched to a gene: 8. Germline V CDR1 and CDR2: SGHTA, FQGTGA. This CDR3 contains 13 residues. Here the CDR3 reads CASSPTGDEGYTF. CDR3 nucleotide sequence: TGTGCCAGCAGCCCTACAGGGGACGAGGGCTACACCTTC.

This clone has more than one count but fewer than ten. The rearrangement joins TRBV19 to TRBJ2-7, with 12 nucleotides matching TRBD1. Germline V CDR1 and CDR2: LNHDA, SQIVND (reference sequence). The junction had 2 bases not matched to a gene; V was cut back by 3 bases and J by 5 bases. This CDR3 contains 14 residues. CDR3 protein: CASSMGQGANEQYF. In DNA form, the CDR3 reads TGTGCCAGTAGTATGGGACAGGGGGCAAACGAGCAGTACTTC. The variable domain in full, with the rest retrieved from reference TRBV19 and TRBJ2-7, is DGGITQSPKYLFRKEGQNVTLSCEQNLNHDAMYWYRQDPGQGLRLIYYSQIVNDFQKGDIAEGYSVSREKKESFPLTVTSAQKNPTAFYLCASSMGQGANEQYFGPGTRLTVT.

The J gene is TRBJ2-1, the V gene TRBV6-6; 7 bases agree with TRBD2. In germline, CDR1 is MNHNY, CDR2 SVGAGI (reference sequence). The CDR3 totals 15 residues. The J segment lost 7 bases and the V segment lost 2 bases, leaving 8 bases of the junction unmatched. Here the CDR3 reads CASSYRGEGWNEQFF. The CDR3 DNA is TGTGCCAGCAGTTACCGGGGGGAGGGGTGGAATGAGCAGTTCTTC.

This chain connects TRBV9 to TRBJ2-3, with a tentative D call TRBD2 (6 bases). V lost 4 bases and J 2 bases, leaving 20 bases between the germline ends. The length of the CDR3 is 17 residues. Germline-derived CDR1 and CDR2 are SGDLS and YYNGEE. The CDR3 bases are TGTGCCAGCAGCCCACACGCGCCCAGGACTATCACAGATACGCAGTATTTT. This gives the protein CASSPHAPRTITDTQYF. The variable domain in full, completed from reference TRBV9 and TRBJ2-3, reads DSGVTQTPKHLITATGQRVTLRCSPRSGDLSVYWYQQSLDQGLQFLIQYYNGEERAKGNILERFSAQQFPDLHSELNLSSLELGDSALYFCASSPHAPRTITDTQYFGPGTRLTVL.